This T cell receptor beta chain was obtained from a study of CD8 T cells in Susac syndrome. The RNA, about 0.5 to 1 ug, was put through reverse transcription using random hexamers. Each CDR3 protein gets one entry after TCRdb re-called the immunoSEQ multiplex PCR reads with MiXCR. The sample includes some 96,000 distinct CDR3 sequences, about 96% seen only once; the top ten take 0.3%. The germline V gene encodes CDR1 SQVTM and CDR2 ANQGSEA. The CDR3 is 10 amino acids. V was pared by 7 bases and J by 4 bases, with 6 bases between. Comment on this clonotype: What it binds is not known.

General observations from the study: The study recognized that its TCR sequencing and HLA analysis covered a relatively small number of individuals.

TCR beta sequencing was performed on blood CD8+ and CD4+ T cells. This chain connects TRBV29-1 to TRBJ2-3; the D is unclear. Sequencing used CD8+ T cells from PBMCs. This sequence originates from a human donor with Susac syndrome. CDR3 DNA: TGCAGCGATGGTGCAGATACGCAGTATTTT. It specifies CSDGADTQYF.